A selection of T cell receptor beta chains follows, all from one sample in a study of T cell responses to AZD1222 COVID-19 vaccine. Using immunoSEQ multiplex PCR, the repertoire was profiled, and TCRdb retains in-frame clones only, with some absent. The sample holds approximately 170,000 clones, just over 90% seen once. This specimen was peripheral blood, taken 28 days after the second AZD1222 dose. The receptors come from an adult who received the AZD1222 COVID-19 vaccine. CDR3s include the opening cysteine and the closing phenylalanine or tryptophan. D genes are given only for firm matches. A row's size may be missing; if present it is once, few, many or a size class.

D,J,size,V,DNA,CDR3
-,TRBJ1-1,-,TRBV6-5,TGTGCCAGCAGTTACTCGGGGGACGGGTTGGGCACTGAAGCTTTCTTT,CASSYSGDGLGTEAFF
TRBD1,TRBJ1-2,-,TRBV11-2,TGTGCCAGCAGCAAGACGGACAGGCCGACTAACTATGGCTACACCTTC,CASSKTDRPTNYGYTF
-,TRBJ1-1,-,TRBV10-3,TGTGCCATGTCCCCTGGGACGAAAGCTTTCTTT,CAMSPGTKAFF
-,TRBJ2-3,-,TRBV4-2,TGTGCCAGCAGGGTTACGGGGGCCCTCCCTGTTGGCCCAGATACGCAGTATTTT,CASRVTGALPVGPDTQYF
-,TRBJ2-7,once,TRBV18,TGTGCCAGCTCACCACCGGCTGGGGATCTCGAGCAGTACTTC,CASSPPAGDLEQYF
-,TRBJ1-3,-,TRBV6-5,TGTGCCAGCAGTCCTTCGGGGTTTACTGGAAACACCATATATTTT,CASSPSGFTGNTIYF
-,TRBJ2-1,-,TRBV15,TGTGCCACCAGCGGTTACAATGAGCAGTTCTTC,CATSGYNEQFF
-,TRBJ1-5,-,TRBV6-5,TGTGCCAGCAGGAAAACAAGGCAGCCCCAGCATTTT,CASRKTRQPQHF
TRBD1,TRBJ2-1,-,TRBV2,TGTGCCAGCAGTGAAAGGCGGGAAGGACAGGGGCGCAATGAGCAGTTCTTC,CASSERREGQGRNEQFF
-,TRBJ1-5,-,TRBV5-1,TGCGCCAGCAGCTTGCTTGGGCCTTATAGCAATCAGCCCCAGCATTTT,CASSLLGPYSNQPQHF
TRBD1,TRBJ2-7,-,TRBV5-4,TGTGCCAGCAGCTGGGGTGAAGGACAGGAACACTACGAGCAGTACTTC,CASSWGEGQEHYEQYF
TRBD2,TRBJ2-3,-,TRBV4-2,TGTGCCAGCAGCCGCAGCGGGGGGGCAACAGATACGCAGTATTTT,CASSRSGGATDTQYF
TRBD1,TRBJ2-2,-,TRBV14,TGTGCCAGCAGCCAAGGGTGGACAGGACCTAACACCGGGGAGCTGTTTTTT,CASSQGWTGPNTGELFF
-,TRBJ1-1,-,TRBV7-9,TGTGCCAGCAGCTTGGAGAACACTGAAGCTTTCTTT,CASSLENTEAFF
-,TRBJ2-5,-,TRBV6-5,TGTGCCAGCACCAGCGCCGGGGAGGAGACCCAGTACTTC,CASTSAGEETQYF
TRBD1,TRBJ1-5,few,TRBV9,TGTGCCAGCAGCCCAACCACAGGGGATCAGCCCCAGCATTTT,CASSPTTGDQPQHF
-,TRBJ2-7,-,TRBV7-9,TGTGCCAGCAGCTTAGTGACGCATTACGAGCAGTACTTC,CASSLVTHYEQYF
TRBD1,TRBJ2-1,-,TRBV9,TGTGCCAGCAGCGCCAGTGGGACAGGGGGTCACAATGAGCAGTTCTTC,CASSASGTGGHNEQFF
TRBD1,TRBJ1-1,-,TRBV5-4,TGTGCCAGCAGCCTAGGACAGGGGAAGGTCGCTGAAGCTTTCTTT,CASSLGQGKVAEAFF
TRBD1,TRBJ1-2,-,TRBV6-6,TGTGCCAGCAGTTACGCTAGACAGGGGAACTATGGCTACACCTTC,CASSYARQGNYGYTF
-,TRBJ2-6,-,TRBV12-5,TGTGCTAGTGGTTTGGCACGGAGTAGCTCTGGGGCCAACGTCCTGACTTTC,CASGLARSSSGANVLTF
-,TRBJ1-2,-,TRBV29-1,TGCAGCGTCTTGGAGGGAGGCTACACCTTC,CSVLEGGYTF
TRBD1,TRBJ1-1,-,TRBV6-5,TGTGCCAGTTCAGGGGGCGTGTACACTGAAGCTTTCTTT,CASSGGVYTEAFF
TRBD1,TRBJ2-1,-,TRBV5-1,TGCGCCAGCAGCTTCCGGGACAGTTACAATGAGCAGTTCTTC,CASSFRDSYNEQFF
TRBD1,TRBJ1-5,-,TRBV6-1,TGTGCCAGCAGTGAAAGATGGGACAGACAAAATCAGCCCCAGCATTTT,CASSERWDRQNQPQHF
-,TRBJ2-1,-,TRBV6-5,TGTGCCAGCAACCTGGGACTGGTGGGTAATGAGCAGTTCTTC,CASNLGLVGNEQFF
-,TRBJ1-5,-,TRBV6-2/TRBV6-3,TGTGCCAGCAGTCTGGGTTTAGGGTATCTCCAGCATTTT,CASSLGLGYLQHF
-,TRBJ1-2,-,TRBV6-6,TGTGCCAGCAGCATCGACAGGAGGTATGGCTACACCTTC,CASSIDRRYGYTF
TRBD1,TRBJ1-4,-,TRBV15,TGTGCCACCAGCAGAGATGGGGGGACAGGGGATGAAAAACTGTTTTTT,CATSRDGGTGDEKLFF
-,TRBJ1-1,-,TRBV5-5,TGTGCCAGCAGCTTTATTTTCTCCAGGGGATGGGGGGACACTGAAGCTTTCTTT,CASSFIFSRGWGDTEAFF
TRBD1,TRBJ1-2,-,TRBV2,TGTGCCAGCAGTGAAATGGGACAGGGTGAGGGCTACACCTTC,CASSEMGQGEGYTF
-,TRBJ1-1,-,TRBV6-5,TGTGCCAGCAGTTACTCCCGACGGGACACTGAAGCTTTCTTT,CASSYSRRDTEAFF
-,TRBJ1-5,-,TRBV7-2,TGTGCCAGCAGCTTAGGAGGGACTAGCAATCAGCCCCAGCATTTT,CASSLGGTSNQPQHF
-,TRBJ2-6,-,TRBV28,TGTGCCAGCAGTTTACCCAACTCTGGGGCCAACGTCCTGACTTTC,CASSLPNSGANVLTF
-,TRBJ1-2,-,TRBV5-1,TGCGCCAGCAGCTCAACAGGGAGGGATGGCTACACCTTC,CASSSTGRDGYTF
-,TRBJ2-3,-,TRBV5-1,TGCGCCAGCAGGGGCCCTCCGGATACGCAGTATTTT,CASRGPPDTQYF
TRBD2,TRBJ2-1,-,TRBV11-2,TGTGCCAGCAGCTCTTCATCTAGCGGGGGACCTCAGGGTGAGCAGTTCTTC,CASSSSSSGGPQGEQFF
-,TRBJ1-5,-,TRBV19,TGTGCCACCTGGGACTGGATGAGCAATCAGCCCCAGCATTTT,CATWDWMSNQPQHF
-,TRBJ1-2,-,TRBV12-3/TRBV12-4,TGTGCCAGCAGCCTTGACGGGAACTATGGCTACACCTTC,CASSLDGNYGYTF
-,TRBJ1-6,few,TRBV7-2,TGTGCCAGCAGCTTAATTATGCTCGGTAATTCACCCCTCCACTTT,CASSLIMLGNSPLHF
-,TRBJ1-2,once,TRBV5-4,TGTGCCAGCAGCTTTATAGCAGGGGTTAACAATGGCTACACCTTC,CASSFIAGVNNGYTF
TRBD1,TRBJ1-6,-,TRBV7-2,TGTGCCAGCAGCGGCAGGGGGCCGGGTTCACCCCTCCACTTT,CASSGRGPGSPLHF
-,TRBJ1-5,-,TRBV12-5,TGTGCTAGTGGCCTGGACAGTAGCCAGCATTTT,CASGLDSSQHF
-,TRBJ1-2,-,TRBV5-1,TGCGCCAGCAGCCTTGGGGACGGAAGTTATGGCTACACCTTC,CASSLGDGSYGYTF
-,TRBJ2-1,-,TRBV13,TGTGCCAGCAGCCTCCCCCCCCGGGTCTCCTACAATGAGCAGTTCTTC,CASSLPPRVSYNEQFF